A selection of T cell receptor beta chains follows, all from one sample in a study of post-analysis software for immune sequencing data. TCRdb analysed the PCR reads with MiXCR anew, one entry per CDR3 protein. Of around 710,000 distinct CDR3 sequences listed, roughly 50% were seen once; the top ten hold roughly 4.4%. The specimen was blood. The receptors derive from a girl under 18 with multiple sclerosis. Each CDR3 is given with its conserved first and last residue. Fields, in order: clone size, J gene, V gene, D gene, CDR3 DNA, CDR3 protein. The D gene is left open where the match is weak. Some rows have no size entry. The others give once, few or many, or a class for an expanded clone.

>few|TRBJ2-6|TRBV7-8|NA
TGTGCCAGCAGCCCGTCCACCCTATCCCGACAGCGTATTTTATCTGGGGCCAACGTCCTGACTTTC
CASSPSTLSRQRILSGANVLTF
>few|TRBJ2-3|TRBV6-2/TRBV6-3|NA
TGTGCCAGCAGCTTCGCCGGGCAAAACACAGATACGCAGTATTTT
CASSFAGQNTDTQYF
>NA|TRBJ2-1|TRBV28|TRBD2
TGTGCCAGCAGTACTAGCGGGAGGGTGGGTAATGAGCAGTTCTTC
CASSTSGRVGNEQFF
>few|TRBJ1-4|TRBV27|NA
TGTGCCAGCAGTTTAGCTCCCTTTTCCGGGAGTGAAAAACTGTTTTTT
CASSLAPFSGSEKLFF
>NA|TRBJ2-7|TRBV9|NA
TGTGCCAGCAGCGTAGCCGCGGGGGCATACGAGCAGTACTTC
CASSVAAGAYEQYF
>few|TRBJ2-1|TRBV15|TRBD2
TGTGCCACCAGCAGAGATGGCGGGAGGGCCACCAATGAGCAGTTCTTC
CATSRDGGRATNEQFF
>NA|TRBJ2-7|TRBV20-1|NA
TGCAGTGCTAGACCCTCCGGGACAACGTACGAGCAGTACTTC
CSARPSGTTYEQYF
>few|TRBJ2-1|TRBV4-1|NA
TGCGCCAGCAGCCCCACCCCCGGGGATTTGAGCTCCTACAATGAGCAGTTCTTC
CASSPTPGDLSSYNEQFF
>few|TRBJ2-1|TRBV20-1|TRBD2
TGCAGTGCTGGCCTGACTAGCGGGAGTTTCTATGAGCAGTTCTTC
CSAGLTSGSFYEQFF
>few|TRBJ2-7|TRBV29-1|NA
TGCAGCGTTAGAATCGCTCGGGGAAGAACGGACGAGCAGTACTTC
CSVRIARGRTDEQYF
>NA|TRBJ2-4|TRBV20-1|NA
TGCAGTGCCCAGACCGGGGGCGGGACCATTCAGTACTTC
CSAQTGGGTIQYF
>NA|TRBJ2-1|TRBV25-1|TRBD2
TGTGCCAGCAGTGAATATAGACTAGCGGACTCCTACAATGAGCAGTTCTTC
CASSEYRLADSYNEQFF
>few|TRBJ2-3|TRBV6-5|NA
TGTGCCAGCAGGACCTCGAGCGAACATACGCAGTATTTT
CASRTSSEHTQYF
>NA|TRBJ2-1|TRBV29-1|NA
TGCAGCGTTGAAGGAGTGGGAAACAATGAGCAGTTCTTC
CSVEGVGNNEQFF
>many|TRBJ2-1|TRBV5-1|NA
TGCGCCAGCAGCTTGGTTGTCCCCCGGGACAATGAGCAGTTCTTC
CASSLVVPRDNEQFF
>NA|TRBJ2-1|TRBV27|NA
TGTGCCAGCAGTTTATCGGAGGCGGGATTGAATGAGCAGTTCTTC
CASSLSEAGLNEQFF
>NA|TRBJ2-7|TRBV28|TRBD2
TGTGCCAGCAGTTTAAAACTAGCGGGAGACAGAGAGCAGTACTTC
CASSLKLAGDREQYF
>NA|TRBJ1-2|TRBV27|NA
TGTGCCAGCAGTCCCCCGGGGGGCTCTCCAATGTACACCTTC
CASSPPGGSPMYTF
>few|TRBJ2-5|TRBV7-9|NA
TGTGCCAGCAGCGTCCCCCCTCACTGGGAGACCCAGTACTTC
CASSVPPHWETQYF
>NA|TRBJ2-5|TRBV27|NA
TGTGCCAGCAGTAGAACCGGGAACACCATCGAGACCCAGTACTTC
CASSRTGNTIETQYF
>NA|TRBJ1-1|TRBV11-2|NA
TGTGCCAGCAGCCCGGGGGAGGGTGGCACTGAAGCTTTCTTT
CASSPGEGGTEAFF
>NA|TRBJ2-1|TRBV20-1|TRBD2
TGCAGTGCTCACGGGAGGTCCCATGAGCAGTTCTTC
CSAHGRSHEQFF
>NA|TRBJ2-1|TRBV3-1|NA
TGTGCCAGCAGCTCCCGGGCCCGGGGGGAGCAGTTCTTC
CASSSRARGEQFF
>NA|TRBJ1-5|TRBV30|TRBD1
TGTGCCTGGAGTGTATCGGGGCAGGGGGCTTGGGGCAATCAGCCCCAGCATTTT
CAWSVSGQGAWGNQPQHF
>NA|TRBJ2-5|TRBV7-8|NA
TGTGCCAGCAGCTCCGTTGGGGGCCAAGAGACCCAGTACTTC
CASSSVGGQETQYF
>NA|TRBJ2-1|TRBV20-1|TRBD2
TGCAGTGCTAGAGGGCCCTCGCCGGGACTAGCCCACAATGAGCAGTTCTTC
CSARGPSPGLAHNEQFF
>once|TRBJ1-5|TRBV7-2|NA
TGTGCCAGCAGCTTAGGGGGCACCGTTCGCAATCAGCCCCAGCATTTT
CASSLGGTVRNQPQHF
>few|TRBJ1-2|TRBV6-2/TRBV6-3|TRBD1
TGTGCCAGCAGGGGGACAGCGGAACGGGGCTACACCTTC
CASRGTAERGYTF
>NA|TRBJ1-2|TRBV27|TRBD1
TGTGCCAGCAGTTTAGAAGGCAGGGACAGGGATGGCTACACCTTC
CASSLEGRDRDGYTF
>few|TRBJ2-7|TRBV12-3/TRBV12-4|NA
TGTGCCAGCAGTTTAAGTTCGGGGTCCACCCGAGAGCAGTACTTC
CASSLSSGSTREQYF
>few|TRBJ2-7|TRBV4-1|TRBD1
TGCGCCAGCAGCCAAGATCCCGGACAGGGGGCCTACGAGCAGTACTTC
CASSQDPGQGAYEQYF
>NA|TRBJ1-2|TRBV12-5|NA
TGTGCTAGTGGATTACCGGGGACTAACTATGGCTACACCTTC
CASGLPGTNYGYTF
>NA|TRBJ2-1|TRBV6-5|NA
TGTGCCAGCAGTTCGTTGACTCCGCGGAAGAGCTCCTACAATGAGCAGTTCTTC
CASSSLTPRKSSYNEQFF
>NA|TRBJ1-5|TRBV5-1|TRBD1
TGCGCCAGCAGCTTGGGTCCATACAGGGGAAGCAATCAGCCCCAGCATTTT
CASSLGPYRGSNQPQHF
>NA|TRBJ1-2|TRBV20-1|NA
TGCAGTGCTAGTCCAGGGTCGAACTATGGCTACACCTTC
CSASPGSNYGYTF
>NA|TRBJ2-5|TRBV12-3/TRBV12-4|NA
TGTGCCAGCAGTCCCCCCGGGGCGCGCATGGAGACCCAGTACTTC
CASSPPGARMETQYF
>few|TRBJ2-7|TRBV10-1|TRBD2
TGCGCCAGCAGTGAGTCTTCAATCCTCAGCGGGAGTAGCTCCTACGAGCAGTACTTC
CASSESSILSGSSSYEQYF
>few|TRBJ2-1|TRBV28|TRBD2
TGTGCCACCGGGGGAGGGGATGAGCAGTTCTTC
CATGGGDEQFF
>many|TRBJ1-2|TRBV5-1|NA
TGCGCCAGCAGCTTGACAGTGAGTGAGGGCTACACCTTC
CASSLTVSEGYTF
>NA|TRBJ2-2|TRBV7-2|NA
TGTGCCAGCAGCTTAGTCCCAGGGGTTGGCACCGGGGAGCTGTTTTTT
CASSLVPGVGTGELFF
>few|TRBJ2-2|TRBV20-1|NA
TGCAGTGCCGCGGGACTCAACACCGGGGAGCTGTTTTTT
CSAAGLNTGELFF
>NA|TRBJ2-1|TRBV7-3|NA
TGTGCCAGCAGCCCCCGACAGCACAATGAGCAGTTCTTC
CASSPRQHNEQFF
>once|TRBJ1-1|TRBV6-2/TRBV6-3|NA
TGTGCCAGCAGTTCCGGGTACACTGAAGCTTTCTTT
CASSSGYTEAFF
>few|TRBJ2-1|TRBV10-3|NA
TGTGCCATCAGTGAGCAACTTTCCACCGGACAGTTCTTC
CAISEQLSTGQFF
>NA|TRBJ2-3|TRBV24-1|TRBD2
TGTGCCACCAGTGACTCACTAGCGGAGGGCACAGATACGCAGTATTTT
CATSDSLAEGTDTQYF
>NA|TRBJ2-7|TRBV20-1|NA
TGCAGTGCGGGGGGTCCCCGATACGAGCAGTACTTC
CSAGGPRYEQYF
>few|TRBJ2-1|TRBV20-1|TRBD2
TGCAGTGCTAGGCGGGGGGACCCAGACGATGAGCAGTTCTTC
CSARRGDPDDEQFF
>many|TRBJ2-1|TRBV5-1|TRBD2
TGCGCCAGCAGCTCCCTCTTGACTAGCGGGAGTTACGAGCAGTTCTTC
CASSSLLTSGSYEQFF
>few|TRBJ2-7|TRBV10-1|NA
TGCGCCAGCAGTGAGCCAAGGACTATGCAACCTTACGAGCAGTACTTC
CASSEPRTMQPYEQYF
>NA|TRBJ2-3|TRBV12-3/TRBV12-4|NA
TGTGCCAGCAGGAAGCCAGGCGGTCCCGCAGATACGCAGTATTTT
CASRKPGGPADTQYF
>NA|TRBJ2-7|TRBV28|NA
TGTGCCAGCAGCGTAAGGGCAGGGGAGGCTTGGTACGAGCAGTACTTC
CASSVRAGEAWYEQYF
>few|TRBJ2-5|TRBV15|NA
TGTGCCACCAGCAGAGGGGCCAGCGGTAAAGAGACCCAGTACTTC
CATSRGASGKETQYF
>few|TRBJ2-7|TRBV12-5|NA
TGTGCTAGTGGTCTGCAGGGGCATTCTCACGAGCAGTACTTC
CASGLQGHSHEQYF
>NA|TRBJ2-2|TRBV12-3/TRBV12-4|TRBD2
TGTGCCAGCAGTTTCCAAACTAGCGGGAGGAACACCGGGGAGCTGTTTTTT
CASSFQTSGRNTGELFF
>few|TRBJ2-7|TRBV4-1|TRBD2
TGCGCCAGCAGCCAAGGGGGACTAGCGGGAGAGAACGAGCAGTACTTC
CASSQGGLAGENEQYF
>NA|TRBJ2-1|TRBV7-9|TRBD2
TGTGCCAGCAGCTTACAGCGGGAGGGCCCATACAATGAGCAGTTCTTC
CASSLQREGPYNEQFF
>few|TRBJ2-4|TRBV5-1|NA
TGCGCCAGCAGCTCGGAGAATAGGGAGCAGTACTTC
CASSSENREQYF
>few|TRBJ1-5|TRBV28|NA
TGTGCCAGCACGTCGGCGACCCAGCCCCAGCATTTT
CASTSATQPQHF
>NA|TRBJ1-2|TRBV20-1|NA
TGCAGTGCCAAAGGGAGGGAGTTCAACTATGGCTACACCTTC
CSAKGREFNYGYTF
>NA|TRBJ2-7|TRBV2|NA
TGTGCCAGCAGGTGGACGGACGGGTCCTACGAGCAGTACTTC
CASRWTDGSYEQYF